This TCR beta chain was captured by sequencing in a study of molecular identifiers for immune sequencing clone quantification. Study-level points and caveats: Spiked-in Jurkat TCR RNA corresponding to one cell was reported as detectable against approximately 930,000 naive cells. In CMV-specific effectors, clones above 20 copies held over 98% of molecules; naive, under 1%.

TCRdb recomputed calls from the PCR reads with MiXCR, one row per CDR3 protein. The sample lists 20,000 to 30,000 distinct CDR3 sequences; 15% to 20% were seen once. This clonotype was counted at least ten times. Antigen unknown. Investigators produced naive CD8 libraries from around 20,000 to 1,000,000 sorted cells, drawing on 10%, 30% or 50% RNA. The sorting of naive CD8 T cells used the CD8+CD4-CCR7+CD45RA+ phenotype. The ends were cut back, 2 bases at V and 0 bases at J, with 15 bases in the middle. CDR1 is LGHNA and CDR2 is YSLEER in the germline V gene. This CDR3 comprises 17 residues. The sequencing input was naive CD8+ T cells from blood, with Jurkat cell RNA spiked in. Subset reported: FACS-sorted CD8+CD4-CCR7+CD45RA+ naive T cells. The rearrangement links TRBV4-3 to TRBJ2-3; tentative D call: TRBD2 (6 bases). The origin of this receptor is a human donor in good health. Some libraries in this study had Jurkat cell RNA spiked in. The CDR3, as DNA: TGCGCCAGCAGCCAACTGCGGGCGGGACCTAGCACAGATACGCAGTATTTT. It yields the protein CASSQLRAGPSTDTQYF.